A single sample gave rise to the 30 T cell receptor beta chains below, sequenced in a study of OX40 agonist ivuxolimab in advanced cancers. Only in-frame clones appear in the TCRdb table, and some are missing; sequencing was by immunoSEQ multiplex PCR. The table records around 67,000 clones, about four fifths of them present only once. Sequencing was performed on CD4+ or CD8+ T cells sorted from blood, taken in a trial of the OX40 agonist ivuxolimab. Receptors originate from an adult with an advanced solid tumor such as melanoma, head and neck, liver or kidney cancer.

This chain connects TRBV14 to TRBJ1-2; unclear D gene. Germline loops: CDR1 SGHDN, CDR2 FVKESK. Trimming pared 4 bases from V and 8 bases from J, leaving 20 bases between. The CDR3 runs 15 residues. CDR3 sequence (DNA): TGTGCCAGCAGCCCCCCGAGATCACGGAGTACGGGCTACACCTTC. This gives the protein CASSPPRSRSTGYTF.

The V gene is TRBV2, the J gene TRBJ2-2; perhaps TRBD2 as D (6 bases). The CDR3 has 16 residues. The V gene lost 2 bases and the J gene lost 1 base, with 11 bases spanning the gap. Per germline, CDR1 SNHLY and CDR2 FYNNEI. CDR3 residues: CASSEFGGGNTGELFF. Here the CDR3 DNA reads TGTGCCAGCAGTGAATTTGGGGGAGGGAACACCGGGGAGCTGTTTTTT.

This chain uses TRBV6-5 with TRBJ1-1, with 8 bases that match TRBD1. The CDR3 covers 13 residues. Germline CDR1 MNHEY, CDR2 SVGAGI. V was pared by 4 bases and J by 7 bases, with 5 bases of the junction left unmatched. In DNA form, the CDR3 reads TGTGCCAGCAGTTTACCCGACAGGGGTGAAGCTTTCTTT. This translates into CASSLPDRGEAFF.

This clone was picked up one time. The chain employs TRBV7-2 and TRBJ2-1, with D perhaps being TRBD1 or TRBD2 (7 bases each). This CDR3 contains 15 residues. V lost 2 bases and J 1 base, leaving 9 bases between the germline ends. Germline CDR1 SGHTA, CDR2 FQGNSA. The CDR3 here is CASSLQGGSYNEQFF. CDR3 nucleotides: TGTGCCAGCAGCTTACAGGGGGGGTCCTACAATGAGCAGTTCTTC.

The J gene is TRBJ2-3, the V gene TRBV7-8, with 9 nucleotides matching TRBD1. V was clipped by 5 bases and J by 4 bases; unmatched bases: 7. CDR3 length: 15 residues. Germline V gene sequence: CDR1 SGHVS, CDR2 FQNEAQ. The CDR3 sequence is CASSDGQGRSDTQYF. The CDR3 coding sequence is TGTGCCAGCAGCGATGGACAGGGGAGGTCAGATACGCAGTATTTT. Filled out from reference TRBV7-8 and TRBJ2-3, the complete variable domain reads GAGVSQSPRYKVAKRGQDVALRCDPISGHVSLFWYQQALGQGPEFLTYFQNEAQLDKSGLPSDRFFAERPEGSVSTLKIQRTQQEDSAVYLCASSDGQGRSDTQYFGPGTRLTVL.

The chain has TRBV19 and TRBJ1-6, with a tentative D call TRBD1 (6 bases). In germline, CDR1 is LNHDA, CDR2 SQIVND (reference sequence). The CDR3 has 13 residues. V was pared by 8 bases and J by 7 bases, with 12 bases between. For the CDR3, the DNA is TGTGCCAGTTGCAGGGGCAGGAATTCACCCCTCCACTTT. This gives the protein CASCRGRNSPLHF.

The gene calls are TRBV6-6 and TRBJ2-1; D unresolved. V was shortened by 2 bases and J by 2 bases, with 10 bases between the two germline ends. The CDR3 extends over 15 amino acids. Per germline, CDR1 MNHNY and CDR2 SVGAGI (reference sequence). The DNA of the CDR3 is TGTGCCAGCAGTTACGCGCCCTTGGCCTACAATGAGCAGTTCTTC. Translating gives CASSYAPLAYNEQFF.

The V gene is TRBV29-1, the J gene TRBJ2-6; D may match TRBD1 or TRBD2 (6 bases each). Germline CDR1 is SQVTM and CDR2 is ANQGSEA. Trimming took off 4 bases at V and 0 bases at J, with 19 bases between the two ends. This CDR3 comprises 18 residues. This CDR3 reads CSVGVMFGGGSGANVLTF. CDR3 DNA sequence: TGCAGCGTTGGGGTTATGTTCGGGGGCGGCTCTGGGGCCAACGTCCTGACTTTC. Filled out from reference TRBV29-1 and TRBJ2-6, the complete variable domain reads SAVISQKPSRDICQRGTSLTIQCQVDSQVTMMFWYRQQPGQSLTLIATANQGSEATYESGFVIDKFPISRPNLTFSTLTVSNMSPEDSSIYLCSVGVMFGGGSGANVLTFGAGSRLTVL.

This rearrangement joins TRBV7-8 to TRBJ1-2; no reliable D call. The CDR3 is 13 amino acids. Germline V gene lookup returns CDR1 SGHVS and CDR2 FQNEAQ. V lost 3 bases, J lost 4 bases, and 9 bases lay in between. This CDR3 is CASSFFVAYGYTF. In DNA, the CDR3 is TGTGCCAGCAGCTTTTTCGTTGCCTATGGCTACACCTTC.

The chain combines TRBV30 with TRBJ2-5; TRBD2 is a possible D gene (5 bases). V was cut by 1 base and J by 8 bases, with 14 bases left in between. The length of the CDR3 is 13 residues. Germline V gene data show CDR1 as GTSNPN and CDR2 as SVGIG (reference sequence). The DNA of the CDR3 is TGTGCCTGGAGTGACAGCGGCTTAGGTACCCAGTACTTC. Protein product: CAWSDSGLGTQYF. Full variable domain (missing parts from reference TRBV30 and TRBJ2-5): SQTIHQWPATLVQPVGSPLSLECTVEGTSNPNLYWYRQAAGRGLQLLFYSVGIGQISSEVPQNLSASRPQDRQFILSSKKLLLSDSGFYLCAWSDSGLGTQYFGPGTRLLVL.

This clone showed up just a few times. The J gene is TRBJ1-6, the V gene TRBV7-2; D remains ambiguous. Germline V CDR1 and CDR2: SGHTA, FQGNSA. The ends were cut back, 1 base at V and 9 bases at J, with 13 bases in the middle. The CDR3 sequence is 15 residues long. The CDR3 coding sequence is TGTGCCAGCAGCTTAGTCACTCCAGGAGTTTCACCCCTCCACTTT. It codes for CASSLVTPGVSPLHF.

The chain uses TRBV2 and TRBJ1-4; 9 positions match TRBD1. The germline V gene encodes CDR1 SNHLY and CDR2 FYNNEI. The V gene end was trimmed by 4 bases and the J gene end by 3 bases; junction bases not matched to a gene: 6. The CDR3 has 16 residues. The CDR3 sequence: CASSGGTGRANEKLFF. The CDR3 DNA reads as TGTGCCAGCAGTGGTGGGACAGGGAGGGCTAATGAAAAACTGTTTTTT.

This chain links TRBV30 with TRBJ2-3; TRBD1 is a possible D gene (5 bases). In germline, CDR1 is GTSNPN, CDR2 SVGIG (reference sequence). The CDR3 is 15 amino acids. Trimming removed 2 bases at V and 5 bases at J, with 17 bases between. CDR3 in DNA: TGTGCCTGGAGTCGGCGGCAGGGCAGAGGAGATACGCAGTATTTT. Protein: CAWSRRQGRGDTQYF.

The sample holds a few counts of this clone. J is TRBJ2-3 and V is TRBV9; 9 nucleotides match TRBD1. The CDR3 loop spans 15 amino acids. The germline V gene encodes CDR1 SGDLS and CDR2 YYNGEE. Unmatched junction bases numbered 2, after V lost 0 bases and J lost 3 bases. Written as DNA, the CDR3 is TGTGCCAGCAGCGTAGAAGGGACAGGGACAGATACGCAGTATTTT. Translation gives CASSVEGTGTDTQYF.

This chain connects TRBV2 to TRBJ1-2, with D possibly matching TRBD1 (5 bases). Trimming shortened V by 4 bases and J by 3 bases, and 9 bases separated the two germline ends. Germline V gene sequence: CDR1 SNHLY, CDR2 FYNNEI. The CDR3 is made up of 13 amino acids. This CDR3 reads CASSVGADYGYTF. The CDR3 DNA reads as TGTGCCAGCAGTGTCGGGGCCGACTATGGCTACACCTTC.

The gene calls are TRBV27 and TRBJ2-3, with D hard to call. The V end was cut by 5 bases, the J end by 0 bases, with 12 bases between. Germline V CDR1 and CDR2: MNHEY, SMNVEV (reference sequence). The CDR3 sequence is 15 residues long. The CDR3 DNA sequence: TGTGCCAGCAGTCTCGAAAAAATTAGCACAGATACGCAGTATTTT. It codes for CASSLEKISTDTQYF.

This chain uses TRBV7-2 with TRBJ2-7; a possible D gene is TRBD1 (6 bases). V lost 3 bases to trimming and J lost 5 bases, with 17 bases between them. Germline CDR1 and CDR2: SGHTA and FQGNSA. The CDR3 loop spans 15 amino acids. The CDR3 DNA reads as TGTGCCAGCAGCTTGACGGGCCAGGGGAACCACGAGCAGTACTTC. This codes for CASSLTGQGNHEQYF.

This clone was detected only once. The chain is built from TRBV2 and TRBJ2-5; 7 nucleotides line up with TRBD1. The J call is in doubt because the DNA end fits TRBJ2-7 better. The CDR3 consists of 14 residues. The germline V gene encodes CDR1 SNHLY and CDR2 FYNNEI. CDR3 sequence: CASSDRGQRYEQYF. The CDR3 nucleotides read TGTGCCAGCAGTGACCGGGGACAGAGATACGAGCAGTACTTC.

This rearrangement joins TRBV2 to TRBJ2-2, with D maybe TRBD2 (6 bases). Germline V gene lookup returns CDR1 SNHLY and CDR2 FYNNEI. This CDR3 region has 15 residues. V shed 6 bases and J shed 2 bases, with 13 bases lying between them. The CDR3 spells CASRVLATNTGELFF. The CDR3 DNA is TGTGCCAGCAGGGTTCTAGCGACTAACACCGGGGAGCTGTTTTTT.

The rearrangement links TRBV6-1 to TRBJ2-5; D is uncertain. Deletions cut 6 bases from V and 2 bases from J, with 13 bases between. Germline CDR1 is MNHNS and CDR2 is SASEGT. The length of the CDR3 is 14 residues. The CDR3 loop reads CASSVRTVQETQYF. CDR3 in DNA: TGTGCCAGCAGCGTGCGGACGGTTCAAGAGACCCAGTACTTC.

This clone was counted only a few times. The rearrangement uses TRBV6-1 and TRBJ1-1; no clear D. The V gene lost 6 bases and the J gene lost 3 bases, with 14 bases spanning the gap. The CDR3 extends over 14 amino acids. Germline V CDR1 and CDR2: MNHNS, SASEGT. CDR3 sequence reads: CASRAFGVHTEAFF. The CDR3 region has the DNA TGTGCCAGCAGGGCATTTGGGGTACACACTGAAGCTTTCTTT.

The CDR3 protein is CASSPDYPGATGELFF. The CDR3 nucleotides read TGTGCCAGCAGCCCAGACTACCCCGGGGCCACCGGGGAGCTGTTTTTT. J is TRBJ2-2 and V is TRBV7-2; either TRBD1 or TRBD2 may supply D (5 bases each). Trimming left V 5 bases short and J 4 bases short, with 17 bases between. The V gene's germline CDR1 is SGHTA and CDR2 FQGNSA. CDR3 size: 16 residues.

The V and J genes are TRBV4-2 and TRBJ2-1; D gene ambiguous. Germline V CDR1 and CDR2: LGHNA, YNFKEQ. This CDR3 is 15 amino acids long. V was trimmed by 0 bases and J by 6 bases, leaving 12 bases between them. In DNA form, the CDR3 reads TGTGCCAGCAGCCAAGATCTTACGGGTTTCAATGAGCAGTTCTTC. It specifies CASSQDLTGFNEQFF.

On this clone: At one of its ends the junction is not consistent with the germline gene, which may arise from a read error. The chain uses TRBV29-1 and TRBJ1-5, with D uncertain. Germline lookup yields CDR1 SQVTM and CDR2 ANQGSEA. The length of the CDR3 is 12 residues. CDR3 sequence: CSVQDHTGPQHF. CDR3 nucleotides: TGCAGCGTTCAAGATCATACGGGGCCCCAGCATTTT.

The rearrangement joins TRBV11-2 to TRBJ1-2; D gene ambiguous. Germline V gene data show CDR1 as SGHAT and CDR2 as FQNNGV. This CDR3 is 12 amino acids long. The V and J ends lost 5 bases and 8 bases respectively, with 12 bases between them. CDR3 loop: CASSPDYAGYTF. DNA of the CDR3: TGTGCCAGCAGCCCTGATTACGCGGGCTACACCTTC.

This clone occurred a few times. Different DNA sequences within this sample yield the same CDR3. DNA of the CDR3: TGTGCCAGCAGCTTGCGGGAGACCCAGTACTTC. This sequence encodes CASSLRETQYF. This chain uses TRBV5-4 with TRBJ2-5; D is undetermined. Germline-derived CDR1 and CDR2 are SGHNT and YYREEE (reference sequence). This CDR3 contains 11 residues. Trimming removed 1 base at V and 5 bases at J, with 3 bases between.

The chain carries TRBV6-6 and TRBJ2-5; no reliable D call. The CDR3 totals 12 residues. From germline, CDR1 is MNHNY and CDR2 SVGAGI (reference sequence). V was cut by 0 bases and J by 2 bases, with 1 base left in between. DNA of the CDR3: TGTGCCAGCAGTTACTCACAAGAGACCCAGTACTTC. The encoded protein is CASSYSQETQYF.

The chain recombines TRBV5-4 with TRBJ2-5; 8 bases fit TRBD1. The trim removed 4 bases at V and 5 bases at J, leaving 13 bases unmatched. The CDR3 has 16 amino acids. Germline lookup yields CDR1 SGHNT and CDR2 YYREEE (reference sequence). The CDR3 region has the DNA TGTGCCAGCAGCCGAATTGGGACAGGCACCTGGGAGACCCAGTACTTC. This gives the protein CASSRIGTGTWETQYF.

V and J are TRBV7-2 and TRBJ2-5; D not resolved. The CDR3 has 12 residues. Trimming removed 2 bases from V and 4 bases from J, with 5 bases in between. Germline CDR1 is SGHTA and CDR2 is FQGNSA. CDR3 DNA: TGTGCCAGCAGCTTACGGCCAGAGACCCAGTACTTC. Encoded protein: CASSLRPETQYF.

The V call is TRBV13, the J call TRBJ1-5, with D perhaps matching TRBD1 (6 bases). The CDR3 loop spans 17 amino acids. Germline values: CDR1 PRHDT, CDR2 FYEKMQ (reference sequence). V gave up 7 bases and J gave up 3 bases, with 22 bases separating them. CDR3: CASNLGGHLSPNQPQHF. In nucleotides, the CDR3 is TGTGCCAGCAACCTGGGGGGACATCTATCTCCCAATCAGCCCCAGCATTTT.